The 7 T cell receptor beta chains given below trace back to one sample, sequenced in a study of OX40 agonist ivuxolimab in advanced cancers. Library preparation was by the immunoSEQ multiplex PCR assay. TCRdb holds this immuneACCESS table with in-frame rearrangements only. Some clones are missing; in checked studies, unresolved V genes explain under half, and the rest has no known cause. Present in this sample are more than 70,000 clones, around 94% of which were seen just once. The ten largest account for around 2.8% of the sample. This material consisted of CD4+ or CD8+ T cells sorted from blood, taken in a trial of the OX40 agonist ivuxolimab. The source of these receptors is an adult with an advanced solid tumor such as melanoma, head and neck, liver or kidney cancer.

This chain uses TRBV4-2 with TRBJ2-1, with a weak D call TRBD2 (5 bases). Trimming cost V 3 bases and J 3 bases, with 9 bases left between them. CDR1 and CDR2 from the germline V gene are LGHNA and YNFKEQ. The CDR3 covers 14 residues. CDR3 DNA sequence: TGTGCCAGCAGCCAGGGGAGCGGCTACAATGAGCAGTTCTTC. This codes for CASSQGSGYNEQFF.

The table lists this clone with a count of one. J is TRBJ2-1 and V is TRBV25-1; D is uncertain. CDR3 length equals 14 residues. Germline V CDR1 and CDR2: MGHDK, SYGVNS. Trimming stripped 2 bases from V and 2 bases from J, with 7 bases between. The CDR3 nucleotides are TGTGCCAGCAGTGAAACAGTAACCTACAATGAGCAGTTCTTC. This codes for CASSETVTYNEQFF.

This clone was detected once. The chain links TRBV18 to TRBJ2-4, with a possible D match to TRBD1 (5 bases). The CDR3 contains 15 residues. CDR1 and CDR2 (germline): KGHSH, LQKENI. Trimming pared 3 bases from V and 6 bases from J, leaving 15 bases between. The chain's CDR3 is CASSPSGITGNIQYF. CDR3 coding DNA: TGTGCCAGCTCACCTTCAGGGATCACGGGAAACATTCAGTACTTC.

The chain couples TRBV27 to TRBJ2-6; either TRBD1 or TRBD2 may supply D (5 bases each). This CDR3 contains 19 residues. CDR1 and CDR2 (germline): MNHEY, SMNVEV (reference sequence). Trimming shortened V by 7 bases and J by 3 bases, and 25 bases separated the two germline ends. CDR3 DNA sequence: TGTGCCAGCACCGCCCTGGCGACCAGGGACCTGGGTGGGGCCAACGTCCTGACTTTC. Protein: CASTALATRDLGGANVLTF.

The gene calls are TRBV14 and TRBJ1-1, with a weak D call TRBD1 (5 bases). This CDR3 has 15 residues. The germline gives CDR1 SGHDN, CDR2 FVKESK. Deletions cut 5 bases from V and 7 bases from J, with 20 bases between. The CDR3 region has the DNA TGTGCCAGCAGCTACCGATATGGGGGGATGGGTGAAGCTTTCTTT. Translating gives CASSYRYGGMGEAFF.

The chain couples TRBV5-1 to TRBJ2-1; D is possibly TRBD1 (6 bases). CDR1 and CDR2 from the germline V gene are SGHRS and YFSETQ. The V end lost 0 bases, the J end lost 5 bases, and 9 bases lay between the germline ends. CDR3 size: 14 residues. The CDR3 coding sequence is TGCGCCAGCAGCTTGGAAGCAGGGGACAATGAGCAGTTCTTC. Translating it yields CASSLEAGDNEQFF.

The J gene is TRBJ1-5, the V gene TRBV2; 8 nucleotides agree with TRBD1. The CDR3 runs to 15 residues. Germline CDR1 and CDR2: SNHLY and FYNNEI. Trimming removed 6 bases from V and 3 bases from J; junction bases left unmatched: 7. The CDR3 here is CASRVDRGFNQPQHF. In nucleotides, the CDR3 is TGTGCCAGCAGGGTCGACAGGGGATTCAATCAGCCCCAGCATTTT.